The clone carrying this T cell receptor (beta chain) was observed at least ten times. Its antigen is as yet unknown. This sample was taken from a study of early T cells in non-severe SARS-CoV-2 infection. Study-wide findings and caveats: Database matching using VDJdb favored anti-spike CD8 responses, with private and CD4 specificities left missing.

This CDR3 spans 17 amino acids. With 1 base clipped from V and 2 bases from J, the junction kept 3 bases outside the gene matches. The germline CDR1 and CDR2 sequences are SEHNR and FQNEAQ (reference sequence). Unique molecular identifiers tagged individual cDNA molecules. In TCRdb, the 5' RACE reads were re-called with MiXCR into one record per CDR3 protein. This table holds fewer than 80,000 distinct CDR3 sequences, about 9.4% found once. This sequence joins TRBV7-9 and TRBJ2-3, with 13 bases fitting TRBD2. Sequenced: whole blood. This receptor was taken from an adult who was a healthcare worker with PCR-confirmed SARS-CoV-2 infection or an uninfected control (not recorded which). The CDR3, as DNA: TGTGCCAGCAGCTTAGAGGGACTAGCGGGGCCCACAGATACGCAGTATTTT. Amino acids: CASSLEGLAGPTDTQYF.